The T cell receptor (beta chain) under discussion was sequenced for a study of blood T cell dynamics during melanoma immunotherapy. Study details: First-line therapy was either pembrolizumab or nivolumab with ipilimumab for metastatic melanoma.

Repertoires were generated with immunoSEQ multiplex PCR, while TCRdb's copy carries only in-frame clones and drops some. The sample holds several thousand clones; 88% are singletons and the top ten take around 1.9%. Germline CDR1 and CDR2: MNHNY and SVGAGI (reference sequence). This CDR3 has 13 amino acids. V was trimmed by 7 bases and J by 5 bases, leaving 11 bases between them. Time point described: pre-treatment baseline. Sampling occurred pretreatment (T0) and at week 3 (W3), after cycle one of checkpoint blockade. Disease control meant complete response, partial response or stable disease at 12 weeks.

The material was blood, obtained from a patient treated with checkpoint blockade. The rearrangement uses TRBV6-6 and TRBJ2-2; D ambiguous. The TCR comes from a human donor with melanoma. The CDR3: CASIERGTGELFF. CDR3 sequence (DNA): TGTGCCAGCATAGAACGAGGAACCGGGGAGCTGTTTTTT.